This TCR beta chain was sequenced for a study of control samples from healthy donors and cancer patients. The CDR3 is made up of 14 amino acids. In germline, CDR1 is LNHDA, CDR2 SQIVND (reference sequence). Trimming cost V 7 bases and J 5 bases; bases outside gene matches: 8. Generated by immunoSEQ multiplex PCR, the TCRdb table keeps only in-frame clones and is missing some. The sample consists of about 73,000 clones, less than 95% of them appearing once. Sequencing was carried out using blood. The TCR was taken from a middle-aged woman in good health. V gene TRBV19 combines with J gene TRBJ2-1, with TRBD2 identical over 7 bases. As DNA, the CDR3 is TGTGCCAGTAAGGTAGCACTAGCGCACAATGAGCAGTTCTTC. Encoded protein: CASKVALAHNEQFF.